This T cell receptor (beta chain) was captured by sequencing in a study of cytomegalovirus exposure and HLA in healthy donors. Study-level information: Previous work identified 120 million or so unique TCR beta sequences from roughly 170 million T cells. In terms of ancestry, the Caucasian-associated cluster contained about 81% of the roughly 400 genotyped donors.

PCR amplification relied on 60 Vbeta primers (plus 13 Jbeta primers). Repertoires were generated with immunoSEQ multiplex PCR, while TCRdb's copy carries only in-frame clones and drops some. The sample records around 150,000 clones, about four fifths being singletons. Germline values: CDR1 SEHNR, CDR2 FQNEAQ (reference sequence). The CDR3 loop spans 13 amino acids. V lost 5 bases to trimming and J lost 5 bases, with 10 bases between them. This clone was observed at least ten times. The antigen is undetermined. General study points: Presence/absence results assume similar sequencing depth per donor, which may not hold.

Sequencing used PBMCs. This clonotype originated in a man aged 50 or older in good health and CMV-seropositive. The chain has TRBV7-9 and TRBJ1-5; unclear D gene. The CDR3 nucleotides are TGTGCCAGCAGCCCCCCGGGATATCAGCCCCAGCATTTT. This encodes CASSPPGYQPQHF.